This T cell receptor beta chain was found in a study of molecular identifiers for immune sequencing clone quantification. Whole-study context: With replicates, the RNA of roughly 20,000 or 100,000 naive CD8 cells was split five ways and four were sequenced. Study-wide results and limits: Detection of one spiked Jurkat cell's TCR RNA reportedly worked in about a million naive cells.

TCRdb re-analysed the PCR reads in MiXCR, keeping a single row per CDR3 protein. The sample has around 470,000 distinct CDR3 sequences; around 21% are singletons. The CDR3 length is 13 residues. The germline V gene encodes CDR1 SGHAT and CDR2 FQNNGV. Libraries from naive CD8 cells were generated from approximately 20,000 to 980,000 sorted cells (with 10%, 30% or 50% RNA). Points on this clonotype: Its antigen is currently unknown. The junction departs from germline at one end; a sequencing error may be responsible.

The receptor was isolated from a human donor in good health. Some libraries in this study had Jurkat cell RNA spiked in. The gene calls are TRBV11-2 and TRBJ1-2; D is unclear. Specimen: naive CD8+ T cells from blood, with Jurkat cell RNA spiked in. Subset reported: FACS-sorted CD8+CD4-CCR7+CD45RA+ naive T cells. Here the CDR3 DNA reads TGTGCCAGCAGCTTGGGTGCTAACTATAGCTACACCTTC. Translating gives CASSLGANYSYTF. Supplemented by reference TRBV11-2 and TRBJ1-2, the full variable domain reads EAGVAQSPRYKIIEKRQSVAFWCNPISGHATLYWYQQILGQGPKLLIQFQNNGVVDDSQLPKDRFSAERLKGVDSTLKIQPAKLEDSAVYLCASSLGANYSYTFGSGTRLTVV.